Presented here are 11 T cell receptor beta chains from one specimen sequenced in a study of blood T cell repertoires in COVID-19. The data were produced by immunoSEQ multiplex PCR, yet TCRdb's version contains in-frame clones alone and is incomplete. The sample yields approximately 31,000 clones, about 92% seen once. The sequenced sample consisted of peripheral blood. The receptors shown here come from a male donor with active COVID-19.

This clone was found once. CDR3 residues: CASSYLGQPNEKLFF. For the CDR3, the DNA is TGTGCCAGCAGTTACCTGGGCCAGCCAAATGAAAAACTGTTTTTT. The genes are TRBV6-6 and TRBJ1-4; unclear D gene. V was pared by 2 bases and J by 5 bases, with 12 bases between. Germline V gene lookup returns CDR1 MNHNY and CDR2 SVGAGI (reference sequence). The length of the CDR3 is 15 residues.

This rearrangement joins TRBV10-1 to TRBJ1-2, with D perhaps matching TRBD1 (5 bases). V gave up 2 bases and J gave up 4 bases, with 11 bases separating them. CDR3 length: 14 amino acids. From germline, CDR1 is WNHNN and CDR2 SYGVQD (reference sequence). CDR3 sequence (DNA): TGCGCCAGCAGTGAGGGACACCGGTTCTATGGCTACACCTTC. Translating it yields CASSEGHRFYGYTF.

The V call is TRBV5-4, the J call TRBJ1-2; no clear D. The CDR3 is made up of 15 amino acids. V was cut by 0 bases and J by 1 base, with 10 bases left in between. In germline, CDR1 is SGHNT, CDR2 YYREEE (reference sequence). CDR3 nucleotide sequence: TGTGCCAGCAGCTTGGTTACGGTGCGTAACTATGGCTACACCTTC. This encodes CASSLVTVRNYGYTF. The full variable domain, its missing parts supplied by reference TRBV5-4 and TRBJ1-2, is ETGVTQSPTHLIKTRGQQVTLRCSSQSGHNTVSWYQQALGQGPQFIFQYYREEENGRGNFPPRFSGLQFPNYSSELNVNALELDDSALYLCASSLVTVRNYGYTFGSGTRLTVV.

This clone appeared a single time. The chain employs TRBV6-6 and TRBJ1-2; D unclear. Germline V CDR1 and CDR2: MNHNY, SVGAGI (reference sequence). V was trimmed by 8 bases and J by 4 bases, leaving 14 bases between them. This CDR3 is 13 amino acids long. The CDR3 nucleotides are TGTGCCAGCGCGATCCTTTCTAGCTATGGCTACACCTTC. Its protein is CASAILSSYGYTF.

The chain uses TRBV27 and TRBJ2-2, with 7 nucleotides matching TRBD1. Germline CDR1 is MNHEY and CDR2 is SMNVEV (reference sequence). CDR3 length: 15 amino acids. With V trimmed by 7 bases and J by 7 bases, 12 bases remained unmatched. The CDR3 DNA follows: TGTGCCAGCATTCGGAGAGGGGGCGATGGCGGGGAGCTGTTTTTT. This translates into CASIRRGGDGGELFF.

The CDR3 nucleotides read TGTGCCACCAGCAGGGGGGACAGGGGATGGGGCGAGCAGTACTTC. It translates to CATSRGDRGWGEQYF. This sequence joins TRBV15 and TRBJ2-7; 10 bases map to TRBD1. Germline V lookup: CDR1 LNHNV, CDR2 YYDKDF (reference sequence). This CDR3 comprises 15 residues. V lost 3 bases, J lost 6 bases, and 8 bases stayed unmatched.

The chain couples TRBV19 to TRBJ2-6, with 10 bases identical to TRBD1. The CDR3 has 16 amino acids. Germline-derived CDR1 and CDR2 are LNHDA and SQIVND (reference sequence). With V trimmed by 6 bases and J by 3 bases, 5 bases remained unmatched. Here the CDR3 DNA reads TGTGCCAGTAGCCGGGACAGGGGCTTTGGGGCCAACGTCCTGACTTTC. Amino acids: CASSRDRGFGANVLTF.

The chain combines TRBV2 with TRBJ1-4, with 9 bases aligning to TRBD1. The CDR3 length is 14 residues. V dropped 6 bases and J dropped 4; count of bases not matched to a gene: 3. Looked up from germline, CDR1 is SNHLY and CDR2 is FYNNEI. CDR3 DNA: TGTGCCAGCAGGCCGGGACAGGGTAATGAAAAACTGTTTTTT. Encoded protein: CASRPGQGNEKLFF.

This chain connects TRBV4-1 to TRBJ1-1; D is unclear. The germline V and J ends were trimmed by 1 base and 0 bases, with 9 bases remaining between them. Germline-derived CDR1 and CDR2 are MGHRA and YSYEKL. The CDR3 is made up of 15 amino acids. In nucleotides, the CDR3 is TGCGCCAGCAGCCAAGGGACTCAGGTGAACACTGAAGCTTTCTTT. This translates into CASSQGTQVNTEAFF.

The rearrangement uses TRBV11-2 and TRBJ2-7; D is unclear. The V gene's germline CDR1 is SGHAT and CDR2 FQNNGV. V lost 4 bases and J lost 3, with 7 bases in between. The CDR3 consists of 12 residues. This chain's CDR3 is CASSSGFYEQYF. In DNA, the CDR3 is TGTGCCAGCAGCTCAGGATTCTACGAGCAGTACTTC.

The rearrangement uses TRBV19 and TRBJ1-5; D call uncertain. Germline loops: CDR1 LNHDA, CDR2 SQIVND (reference sequence). CDR3 length: 16 amino acids. V gave up 5 bases and J gave up 6 bases, with 20 bases separating them. The CDR3 spells CASSPQPEVAAQPQHF. CDR3 DNA: TGTGCCAGTAGTCCTCAACCCGAGGTAGCCGCTCAGCCCCAGCATTTT.